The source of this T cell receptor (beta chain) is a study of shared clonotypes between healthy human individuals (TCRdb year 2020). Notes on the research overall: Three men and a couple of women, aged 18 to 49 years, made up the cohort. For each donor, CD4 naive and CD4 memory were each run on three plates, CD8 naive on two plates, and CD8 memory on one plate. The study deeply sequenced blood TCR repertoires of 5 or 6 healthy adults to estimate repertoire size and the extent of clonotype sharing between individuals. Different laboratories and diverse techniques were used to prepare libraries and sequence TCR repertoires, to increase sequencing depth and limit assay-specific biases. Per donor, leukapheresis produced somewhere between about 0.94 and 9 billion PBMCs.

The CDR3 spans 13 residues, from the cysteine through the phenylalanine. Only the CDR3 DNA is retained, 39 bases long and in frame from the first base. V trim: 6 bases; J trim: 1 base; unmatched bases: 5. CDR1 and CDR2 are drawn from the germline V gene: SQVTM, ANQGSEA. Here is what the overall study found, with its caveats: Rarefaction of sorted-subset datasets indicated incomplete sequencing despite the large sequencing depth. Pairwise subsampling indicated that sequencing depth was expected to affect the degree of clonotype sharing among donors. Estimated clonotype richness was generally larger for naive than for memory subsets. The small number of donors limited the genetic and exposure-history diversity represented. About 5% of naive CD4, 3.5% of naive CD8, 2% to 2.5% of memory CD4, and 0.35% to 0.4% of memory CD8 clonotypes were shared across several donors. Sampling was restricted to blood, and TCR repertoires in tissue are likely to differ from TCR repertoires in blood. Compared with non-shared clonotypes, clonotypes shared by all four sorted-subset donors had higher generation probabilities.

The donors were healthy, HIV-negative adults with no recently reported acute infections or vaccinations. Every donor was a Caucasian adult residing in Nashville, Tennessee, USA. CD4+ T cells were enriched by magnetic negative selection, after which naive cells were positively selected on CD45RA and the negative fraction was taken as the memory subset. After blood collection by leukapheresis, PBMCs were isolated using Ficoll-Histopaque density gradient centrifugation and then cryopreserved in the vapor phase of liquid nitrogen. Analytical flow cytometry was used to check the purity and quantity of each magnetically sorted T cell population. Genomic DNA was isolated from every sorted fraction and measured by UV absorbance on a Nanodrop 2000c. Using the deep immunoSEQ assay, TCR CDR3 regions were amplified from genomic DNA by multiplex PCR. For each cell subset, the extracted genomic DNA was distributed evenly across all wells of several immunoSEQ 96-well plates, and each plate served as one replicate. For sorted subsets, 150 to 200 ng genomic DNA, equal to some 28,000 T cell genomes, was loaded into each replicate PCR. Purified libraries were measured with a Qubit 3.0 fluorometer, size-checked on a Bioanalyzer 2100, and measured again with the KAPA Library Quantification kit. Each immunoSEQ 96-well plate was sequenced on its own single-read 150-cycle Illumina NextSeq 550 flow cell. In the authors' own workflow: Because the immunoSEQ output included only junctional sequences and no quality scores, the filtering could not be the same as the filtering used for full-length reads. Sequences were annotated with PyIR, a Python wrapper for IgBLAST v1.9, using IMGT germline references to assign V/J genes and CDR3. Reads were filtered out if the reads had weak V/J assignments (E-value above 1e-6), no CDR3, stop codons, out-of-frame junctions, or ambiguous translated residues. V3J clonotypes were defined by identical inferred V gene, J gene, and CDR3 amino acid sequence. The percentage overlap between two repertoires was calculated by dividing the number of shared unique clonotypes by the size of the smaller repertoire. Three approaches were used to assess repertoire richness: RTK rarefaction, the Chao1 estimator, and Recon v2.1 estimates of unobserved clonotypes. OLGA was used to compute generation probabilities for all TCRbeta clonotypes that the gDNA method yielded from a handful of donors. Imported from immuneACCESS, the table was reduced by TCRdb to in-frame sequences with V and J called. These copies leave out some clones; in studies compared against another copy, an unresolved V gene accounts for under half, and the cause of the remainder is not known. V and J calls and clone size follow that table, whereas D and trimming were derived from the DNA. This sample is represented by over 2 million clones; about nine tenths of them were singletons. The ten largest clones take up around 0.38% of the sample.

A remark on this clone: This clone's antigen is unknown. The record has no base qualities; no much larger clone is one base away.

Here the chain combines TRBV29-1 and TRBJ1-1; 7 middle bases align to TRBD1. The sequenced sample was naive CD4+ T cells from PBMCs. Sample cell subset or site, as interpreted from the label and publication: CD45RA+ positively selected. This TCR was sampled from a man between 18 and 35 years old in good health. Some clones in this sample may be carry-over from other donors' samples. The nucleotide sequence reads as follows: TGCAGCGTCAACAGGGGACCGAACACTGAAGCTTTCTTT. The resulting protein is CSVNRGPNTEAFF.